This T cell receptor beta chain was identified in a study of identical twins. MiXCR was run by TCRdb on the 5' RACE reads, yielding one entry per CDR3 protein. The sample includes 300,000 to 400,000 distinct CDR3 sequences, roughly 10% of them seen just once. The V and J ends lost 0 bases and 6 bases, in that order; junction bases with no gene match: 6. The germline CDR1 and CDR2 sequences are MGHRA and YSYEKL. This CDR3 contains 15 residues. Source material: naive T cells sorted from blood. The source of this sequence is a woman in her forties or fifties in good health. This chain uses TRBV4-1 with TRBJ2-3, with TRBD2 matching over 7 bases. CDR3 amino acids: CASSQEQPGGDTQYF. The CDR3 region has the DNA TGCGCCAGCAGCCAAGAACAGCCCGGGGGGGATACGCAGTATTTT.